This T cell receptor (beta chain) derives from a study of blood T cell repertoires in COVID-19. V shed 1 base and J 10 bases; nucleotides not matched to a gene: 4. The CDR3 contains 14 residues. Germline V gene data show CDR1 as ENHRY and CDR2 as SYGVKD. In the original workflow: Amplification with reference gene primers provided the estimates of nucleated cell counts. Measured with immunoSEQ multiplex PCR; TCRdb has only the in-frame clones, and not every one. The DNA gave D and trimming, while V, J and clone size come from that table. The repertoire has about 240,000 clones, about four fifths of them found once; the top ten carry more than 1.5%.

This sequence joins TRBV10-3 and TRBJ1-6; 7 positions match TRBD1. Sequencing used peripheral blood. This clonotype originated in a man aged 30 to 45 who had recovered from COVID-19. The CDR3 DNA sequence: TGTGCCATCAGTGAGTTCCAGGGACAGTCACCCCTCCACTTT. Amino acid sequence: CAISEFQGQSPLHF.